This T cell receptor beta chain came from a study of shared clonotypes between healthy human individuals. In the study overall: Every donor yielded three CD4 naive, three CD4 memory, two CD8 naive and one CD8 memory plate. Findings and limits, study-wide: Sampling covered blood only; tissue repertoires likely differ.

The V and J ends lost 0 bases and 4 bases, in that order; junction bases with no gene match: 12. Germline V gene lookup returns CDR1 SGHRS and CDR2 YFSETQ. This CDR3 comprises 17 residues. An assay was performed, and its level was deep. Sorted-subset replicate PCR reactions contained approximately 190 ng DNA, corresponding to tens of thousands of T cell genomes. TCRdb's copy holds only in-frame clones and misses some; the assay was immunoSEQ multiplex PCR. In the table there are some 2.4 million clones, roughly 93% of which are singletons. A note on this clone: Its matching antigen is unknown.

Source material: naive CD4+ T cells from PBMCs. Subset of the sample: CD45RA+ positively selected. The TCR sequence derives from a young man in good health. Some clones in this sample may be carry-over from other donors' samples. This chain joins TRBV5-1 and TRBJ2-7, with 8 bases fitting TRBD1. DNA for the CDR3: TGCGCCAGCAGCTTGGACTCTCCTGGGACAGGATTTTACGAGCAGTACTTC. It specifies CASSLDSPGTGFYEQYF.